This TCR beta chain came from a study of regulatory T cells in long-lasting Graves disease. Study information: Over 5 years of antithyroid drugs plus positive TSH receptor antibodies defined persistent Graves' disease.

Specified time point: persistent/refractory GD, antithyroid drugs over 5 years with positive TRAb. Isolated PBMC RNA provided the starting material for the TCR library. American Thyroid Association guidelines defined how Graves' disease was diagnosed. Each patient gave approximately 8.8 milliliters of EDTA-anticoagulated peripheral blood. Investigators prepared the TCR beta libraries by applying iRepertoire HTBI primers and Arm-PCR of CDR3 regions. TCRdb re-called the multiplex PCR reads through MiXCR, storing one row per CDR3 protein. Of a few hundred thousand distinct CDR3 sequences listed, about a quarter are singletons. About this clonotype itself: It may be a read error: a sequence one base away is much more abundant.

The germline V gene has CDR1 LNHNV and CDR2 YYDKDF (reference sequence). The CDR3 sequence is 16 residues long. This sequence joins TRBV15 and TRBJ1-2, with D hard to call. The source of this sequence is a female donor with Graves disease. The input for sequencing was peripheral blood mononuclear cells (PBMCs), taken when the disease was refractory, from a patient treated with antithyroid drugs. This chain's CDR3 is CATRRDRQDSPFGYTF. In DNA, the CDR3 is TGTGCCACCAGGAGAGATCGGCAGGACTCCCCATTTGGCTACACCTTC.